A selection of T cell receptor beta chains follows, all from one sample in a study of cytomegalovirus exposure and HLA in healthy donors. This table comes from immunoSEQ multiplex PCR, and its TCRdb copy is limited to in-frame clones, with some not included. The sample records over 150,000 clones, 70% to 85% being singletons. The sample comprised PBMCs. The receptors derive from a man younger than 35 in good health and CMV-seronegative. Each CDR3 is given with its conserved first and last residue. Each record gives: V gene, D gene, J gene, clone size, CDR3 protein, CDR3 DNA. The D gene is left open where the match is weak. Not every row has a clone size; where given, it reads once, few, many or a size class.

TRBV7-9,-,TRBJ1-2,-,CASSGQQNYGYTF,TGTGCCAGCAGCGGACAGCAAAACTATGGCTACACCTTC
TRBV27,-,TRBJ1-2,-,CASKTGRAGKGYTF,TGTGCCAGCAAGACTGGGAGGGCAGGGAAAGGCTACACCTTC
TRBV15,TRBD2,TRBJ2-5,-,CATSRGFVVAGERETQYF,TGTGCCACCAGCAGAGGGTTTGTGGTAGCGGGAGAACGAGAGACCCAGTACTTC
TRBV6-1,-,TRBJ2-5,-,CASSEGVDSKETQYF,TGTGCCAGCAGTGAAGGGGTCGACAGTAAGGAGACCCAGTACTTC
TRBV23-1,TRBD2,TRBJ2-3,-,CASSHRPPRLAGDRDTQYF,TGCGCCAGCAGTCATCGACCTCCACGACTAGCGGGAGACAGAGATACGCAGTATTTT
TRBV28,-,TRBJ1-2,few,CASSLKSYGYTF,TGTGCCAGCAGTTTGAAGAGTTATGGCTACACCTTC
TRBV9,TRBD2,TRBJ2-1,once,CASSGGLVGGSSYNEQFF,TGTGCCAGCAGCGGAGGCCTTGTCGGCGGGAGCTCCTACAATGAGCAGTTCTTC
TRBV5-1,TRBD1,TRBJ2-7,-,CASSPRPRQGVYEQYF,TGCGCCAGCAGCCCGCGCCCCCGACAGGGGGTTTACGAGCAGTACTTC
TRBV18,-,TRBJ2-7,-,CASSPRPGEQYF,TGTGCCAGCTCACCCCGCCCAGGCGAGCAGTACTTC
TRBV9,TRBD2,TRBJ2-2,once,CASSYSSGGNTGELFF,TGTGCCAGCAGCTACTCAAGCGGGGGGAACACCGGGGAGCTGTTTTTT
TRBV29-1,TRBD2,TRBJ2-2,-,CSVEWGGGELFF,TGCAGCGTTGAATGGGGGGGAGGGGAGCTGTTTTTT
TRBV19,TRBD1,TRBJ2-5,-,CASTAQGAPLYF,TGTGCCAGTACCGCGCAGGGGGCCCCGCTGTACTTC
TRBV6-1,-,TRBJ1-3,once,CASTLGATGNTIYF,TGTGCCAGTACCTTGGGGGCAACTGGAAACACCATATATTTT
TRBV4-3,TRBD1,TRBJ2-6,-,CASSQGDSGLGANVLTF,TGCGCCAGCAGCCAAGGGGACAGTGGGTTGGGGGCCAACGTCCTGACTTTC
TRBV14,-,TRBJ2-3,once,CASSQGRYTDTQYF,TGTGCCAGCAGCCAAGGGCGGTACACAGATACGCAGTATTTT
TRBV27,-,TRBJ2-1,few,CASSLLRDNEQFF,TGTGCCAGCAGTTTATTACGGGACAATGAGCAGTTCTTC
TRBV11-2,-,TRBJ2-2,-,CASSNPDSPGELFF,TGTGCCAGCAGCAACCCGGACTCCCCCGGGGAGCTGTTTTTT
TRBV25-1,-,TRBJ2-1,-,CASSAGPGEQFF,TGTGCCAGCAGTGCCGGGCCAGGGGAGCAGTTCTTC
TRBV27,TRBD1,TRBJ1-4,-,CASSPRDRGEKLFF,TGTGCCAGCAGTCCCCGGGACAGGGGTGAAAAACTGTTTTTT
TRBV6-5,-,TRBJ2-7,-,CASSPAGALYEQYF,TGTGCCAGCAGCCCCGCGGGGGCTTTGTACGAGCAGTACTTC
TRBV27,-,TRBJ1-6,-,CATGEDNSPLHF,TGTGCCACCGGGGAGGATAATTCACCCCTCCACTTT
TRBV5-1,TRBD1,TRBJ2-3,-,CASRRGPTDTQYF,TGCGCCAGCAGGAGGGGGCCCACAGATACGCAGTATTTT
TRBV28,-,TRBJ2-5,-,CASSFGGDGETQYF,TGTGCCAGCAGTTTCGGCGGGGACGGAGAGACCCAGTACTTC
TRBV7-9,-,TRBJ2-3,-,CASSLVIGTDTQYF,TGTGCCAGCAGCTTAGTGATAGGCACAGATACGCAGTATTTT
TRBV6-6,-,TRBJ1-2,-,CASSPPQTEYNYGYTF,TGTGCCAGCAGTCCCCCCCAGACAGAATACAACTATGGCTACACCTTC
TRBV5-1,TRBD1,TRBJ1-1,-,CASSSGTGLNTEAFF,TGCGCCAGCAGCTCCGGGACAGGGCTGAACACTGAAGCTTTCTTT
TRBV4-2,-,TRBJ2-7,-,CASSQDRQAYEQYF,TGTGCCAGCAGCCAAGACAGACAGGCCTACGAGCAGTACTTC
TRBV7-2,-,TRBJ2-5,once,CASEVGGPTQETQYF,TGTGCCAGCGAGGTGGGGGGGCCAACCCAAGAGACCCAGTACTTC
TRBV19,-,TRBJ2-3,-,CASSRSEKTQYF,TGTGCCAGTTCCCGATCGGAGAAAACGCAGTATTTT
TRBV7-9,-,TRBJ1-1,few,CASSAPDRTNTEAFF,TGTGCCAGCAGCGCCCCGGACAGAACAAACACTGAAGCTTTCTTT
TRBV30,-,TRBJ1-1,-,CAWSRVGGAFF,TGTGCCTGGAGTCGGGTGGGGGGGGCTTTCTTT
TRBV11-2,-,TRBJ2-3,-,CASGIDIPTDTQYF,TGTGCCAGCGGCATAGACATCCCCACAGATACGCAGTATTTT
TRBV7-3,-,TRBJ2-2,-,CASSPGGQGNTGELFF,TGTGCCAGCAGCCCCGGAGGGCAGGGAAATACCGGGGAGCTGTTTTTT
TRBV9,-,TRBJ1-1,-,CASSVDPIAGVNTEAFF,TGTGCCAGCAGCGTAGATCCAATCGCAGGGGTGAACACTGAAGCTTTCTTT
TRBV6-5,-,TRBJ1-2,-,CASSYSWEEGYGYTF,TGTGCCAGCAGTTACTCGTGGGAGGAGGGCTATGGCTACACCTTC
TRBV15,-,TRBJ2-7,-,CATSRTGVESYEQYF,TGTGCCACCAGCAGGACGGGTGTTGAATCCTACGAGCAGTACTTC
TRBV30,-,TRBJ1-2,-,CAWTQGGYYGYTF,TGTGCCTGGACCCAAGGCGGCTACTATGGCTACACCTTC
TRBV7-9,-,TRBJ2-1,-,CASSIGRGSPNEQFF,TGTGCCAGCAGCATCGGTCGAGGGAGTCCCAATGAGCAGTTCTTC
TRBV7-9,-,TRBJ2-7,-,CASSHMNYEQYF,TGTGCCAGCAGCCACATGAACTACGAGCAGTACTTC
TRBV19,TRBD1,TRBJ2-3,-,CASSVDRGLKDTQYF,TGTGCCAGTAGTGTGGACAGGGGGCTCAAGGATACGCAGTATTTT
TRBV6-5,-,TRBJ2-7,-,CASSYTDYSYEQYF,TGTGCCAGCAGTTACACCGACTACTCCTACGAGCAGTACTTC
TRBV6-5,-,TRBJ1-2,-,CASSYSTPPPYGYTF,TGTGCCAGCAGTTACTCGACACCTCCGCCCTATGGCTACACCTTC
TRBV19,-,TRBJ1-1,-,CASSYSSGNTEAFF,TGTGCCAGTAGTTACTCCAGCGGTAACACTGAAGCTTTCTTT
TRBV19,TRBD2,TRBJ2-2,-,CASKLAANTGELFF,TGTGCCAGTAAGCTAGCGGCGAACACCGGGGAGCTGTTTTTT
TRBV28,TRBD1,TRBJ2-2,-,CASRPTGESSGELFF,TGTGCCAGCAGACCGACAGGGGAATCGTCCGGGGAGCTGTTTTTT
TRBV6-5,TRBD2,TRBJ2-1,-,CASTETSGSYNEQFF,TGTGCCAGCACCGAAACTAGCGGGAGTTACAATGAGCAGTTCTTC
TRBV30,-,TRBJ1-1,-,CAWRNGGTEAFF,TGTGCCTGGAGGAACGGAGGGACTGAAGCTTTCTTT
TRBV19,-,TRBJ1-3,-,CASKGATIYF,TGTGCCAGTAAAGGGGCCACCATATATTTT
TRBV15,TRBD1,TRBJ1-5,-,CATQTGGAGQPQHF,TGTGCCACCCAGACAGGGGGCGCGGGGCAGCCCCAGCATTTT
TRBV29-1,-,TRBJ2-5,-,CSVWTKETQYF,TGCAGCGTTTGGACTAAAGAGACCCAGTACTTC
TRBV18,-,TRBJ2-7,-,CASSPFGGEQYF,TGTGCCAGCTCACCGTTCGGGGGCGAGCAGTACTTC
TRBV6-5,TRBD1,TRBJ1-2,-,CASSQDRVNYGYTF,TGTGCCAGCAGCCAAGACAGGGTGAACTATGGCTACACCTTC
TRBV10-3,-,TRBJ1-1,-,CANQPGIGTEAFF,TGTGCCAACCAACCGGGGATAGGGACTGAAGCTTTCTTT